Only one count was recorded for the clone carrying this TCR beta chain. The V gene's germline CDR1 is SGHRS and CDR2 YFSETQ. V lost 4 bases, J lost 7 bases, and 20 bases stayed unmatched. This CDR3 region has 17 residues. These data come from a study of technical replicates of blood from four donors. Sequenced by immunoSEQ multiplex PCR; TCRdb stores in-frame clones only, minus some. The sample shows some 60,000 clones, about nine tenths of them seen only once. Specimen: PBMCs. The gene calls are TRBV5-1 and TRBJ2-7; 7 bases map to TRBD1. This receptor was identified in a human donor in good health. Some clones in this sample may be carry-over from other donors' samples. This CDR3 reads CASSMSSSRGLLREQYF. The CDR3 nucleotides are TGCGCCAGCAGCATGTCTAGCAGCAGGGGGTTACTTAGGGAGCAGTACTTC.